The 19 T cell receptor beta chains listed next were all sequenced from one sample in a study of T cell responses to AZD1222 COVID-19 vaccine. Method: immunoSEQ multiplex PCR; TCRdb's copy keeps in-frame clones and lacks some. Among about 140,000 clones listed, 85% to 95% were seen once. The source was peripheral blood, collected 28 days after the second AZD1222 dose. These TCRs come from an adult who received the AZD1222 COVID-19 vaccine.

The genes are TRBV9 and TRBJ1-1, with D possibly TRBD1 on 5 matching bases. The CDR3 has 15 residues. From germline, CDR1 is SGDLS and CDR2 YYNGEE. V was cut by 6 bases and J by 8 bases, with 23 bases left in between. CDR3 in amino acids: CASTPDGAGLGEAFF. CDR3 sequence (DNA): TGTGCCAGCACCCCTGATGGGGCAGGGTTGGGGGAAGCTTTCTTT.

This chain uses TRBV6-5 with TRBJ1-2; D perhaps matches TRBD1 (5 bases). The CDR3 covers 14 residues. CDR1 is MNHEY, CDR2 SVGAGI, per germline. V shed 6 bases and J shed 6 bases, with 17 bases lying between them. CDR3 DNA sequence: TGTGCCAGCAGCCGGCAGGGTGGGAGTGATGGCTACACCTTC. Its translation: CASSRQGGSDGYTF.

The chain uses TRBV11-3 and TRBJ1-2, with a possible D match to TRBD1 (5 bases). Looked up from germline, CDR1 is SGHNT and CDR2 is YENEEA. The CDR3 contains 13 residues. With 7 bases removed from V and 2 bases from J, the gap between germline ends came to 11 bases. The CDR3 region has the DNA TGTGCCAGCACCTCGGCAGGGAACTATGGCTACACCTTC. It codes for CASTSAGNYGYTF.

This chain joins TRBV2 and TRBJ1-4; D might be TRBD1 (5 bases). V was shortened by 4 bases and J by 2 bases, with 11 bases between the two germline ends. Per the germline V gene, CDR1 is SNHLY and CDR2 is FYNNEI. The CDR3 contains 15 residues. CDR3 sequence (DNA): TGTGCCAGCAGTGGCCAGGGTATCACTAATGAAAAACTGTTTTTT. Its protein product is CASSGQGITNEKLFF.

J is TRBJ1-2 and V is TRBV28; D is possibly TRBD1 (5 bases). Trimming pared 9 bases from V and 0 bases from J, leaving 17 bases between. The CDR3 has 15 residues. The germline gives CDR1 MDHEN, CDR2 SYDVKM. CDR3 nucleotide sequence: TGTGCCAGTTTAGAGCAGGGTCCTCCTAACTATGGCTACACCTTC. Its translation is CASLEQGPPNYGYTF.

This chain joins TRBV25-1 and TRBJ1-2, with unresolved D. The CDR3 is 14 amino acids. The V gene lost 3 bases and the J gene lost 3 bases, with 11 bases spanning the gap. From germline, CDR1 is MGHDK and CDR2 SYGVNS. The CDR3 sequence: CASSEYQADYGYTF. CDR3 bases: TGTGCCAGCAGTGAGTATCAGGCGGACTATGGCTACACCTTC.

V usage is TRBV18 and J usage is TRBJ1-1; D gene ambiguous. The V end was cut by 2 bases, the J end by 4 bases, with 8 bases between. This CDR3 region has 13 residues. CDR1 is KGHSH, CDR2 LQKENI, per germline. CDR3 nucleotides: TGTGCCAGCTCACCAAGGGCAGCCACTGAAGCTTTCTTT. Translating gives CASSPRAATEAFF.

The rearrangement links TRBV18 to TRBJ2-6; 9 positions match TRBD1. CDR1 and CDR2 (germline): KGHSH, LQKENI. CDR3 length equals 17 residues. V lost 3 bases to trimming and J lost 3 bases; unmatched junction nucleotides: 6. The DNA for the CDR3 is TGTGCCAGCTCACCGGGACAGGGCTACGGTGGGGCCAACGTCCTGACTTTC. The encoded protein is CASSPGQGYGGANVLTF.

The chain has TRBV7-8 and TRBJ2-7; no reliable D call. V was clipped by 1 base and J by 4 bases, with 11 bases between them. CDR1 and CDR2 from the germline V gene are SGHVS and FQNEAQ. This CDR3 spans 14 amino acids. The chain's CDR3 is CASSLGSMGYEQYF. The CDR3 DNA reads TGTGCCAGCAGCTTAGGTAGCATGGGGTACGAGCAGTACTTC.

This clone was detected once. V usage is TRBV3-1 (or the pseudogene TRBV3-2) and J usage is TRBJ2-6; D is possibly TRBD2 (5 bases). The CDR3 length is 16 residues. V was clipped by 1 base and J by 2 bases, with 9 bases between them. Germline V gives CDR1 LGHDT, CDR2 YNNKEL (reference sequence). The CDR3 DNA follows: TGTGCCAGCAGCCAAGTTTTCGGGGCTGGGGCCAACGTCCTGACTTTC. Translating gives CASSQVFGAGANVLTF.

J is TRBJ2-6 and V is TRBV28; 8 nucleotides match TRBD1. V shed 4 bases and J 4 bases; nucleotides not matched to a gene: 9. This CDR3 has 17 residues. Looked up from germline, CDR1 is MDHEN and CDR2 is SYDVKM. The CDR3 DNA sequence: TGTGCCAGCAGTTCCGGGGCAGGGGGCGAAGGGGCCAACGTCCTGACTTTC. As protein: CASSSGAGGEGANVLTF.

The rearrangement links TRBV13 to TRBJ2-2; TRBD2 might be the D (7 bases). The CDR3 loop spans 19 amino acids. The V gene lost 5 bases and the J gene lost 4 bases, with 26 bases spanning the gap. Looked up from germline, CDR1 is PRHDT and CDR2 is FYEKMQ (reference sequence). CDR3 loop: CASSPDLLGGARSTGELFF. DNA for the CDR3: TGTGCCAGCAGCCCTGACTTGCTGGGGGGGGCCCGTAGCACCGGGGAGCTGTTTTTT.

J is TRBJ1-1 and V is TRBV28, with 7 bases aligning to TRBD1. V lost 7 bases, J lost 5 bases, and 13 bases stayed unmatched. Germline lookup yields CDR1 MDHEN and CDR2 SYDVKM. The CDR3 runs 15 residues. Written as DNA, the CDR3 is TGTGCCAGCACCGACAGGGTGGGTCGGTGGACTGAAGCTTTCTTT. This gives the protein CASTDRVGRWTEAFF.

The chain couples TRBV2 to TRBJ1-1; tentative D call: TRBD1 (6 bases). V was clipped by 5 bases and J by 0 bases, with 16 bases between them. This CDR3 is built from 16 residues. Germline assignment: CDR1 SNHLY and CDR2 FYNNEI. CDR3 nucleotides: TGTGCCAGCAGTTGGACAGCCGGTGCGGTGAACACTGAAGCTTTCTTT. Residues: CASSWTAGAVNTEAFF.

Turning to this clone: Different DNA sequences within this sample yield the same CDR3. The chain combines TRBV19 with TRBJ1-1; D unclear. This CDR3 has 12 amino acids. Deletions cut 3 bases from V and 4 bases from J, with 6 bases between. Germline values: CDR1 LNHDA, CDR2 SQIVND (reference sequence). Written as DNA, the CDR3 is TGTGCCAGTAGTATCCTAGGCACTGAAGCTTTCTTT. This sequence encodes CASSILGTEAFF.

The chain carries TRBV5-1 and TRBJ2-3; 10 bases align to TRBD2. The CDR3 loop spans 14 amino acids. Germline CDR1 is SGHRS and CDR2 is YFSETQ. V shed 7 bases and J 6 bases; nucleotides not matched to a gene: 8. Here the CDR3 DNA reads TGCGCCAGCGCAAGCGGGGGGGCCTCGGATACGCAGTATTTT. Amino acids: CASASGGASDTQYF.

The rearrangement uses TRBV2 and TRBJ1-4, with 7 bases fitting TRBD1. Germline CDR1 is SNHLY and CDR2 is FYNNEI. This CDR3 spans 13 amino acids. As DNA, the CDR3 is TGTGGGATAGCGGGACAGCCTAATGAAAAACTGTTTTTT. Translating gives CGIAGQPNEKLFF.

The chain links TRBV5-1 to TRBJ2-5; 8 nucleotides match TRBD2. This CDR3 is 14 amino acids long. The germline V gene has CDR1 SGHRS and CDR2 YFSETQ. V was pared by 4 bases and J by 4 bases, with 6 bases of the junction left unmatched. DNA for the CDR3: TGCGCCAGCAGCCTCGGCGGGGGGAGAGAGACCCAGTACTTC. It yields the protein CASSLGGGRETQYF. Filled out from reference TRBV5-1 and TRBJ2-5, the complete variable domain reads KAGVTQTPRYLIKTRGQQVTLSCSPISGHRSVSWYQQTPGQGLQFLFEYFSETQRNKGNFPGRFSGRQFSNSRSEMNVSTLELGDSALYLCASSLGGGRETQYFGPGTRLLVL.

The chain is built from TRBV27 and TRBJ2-5, with D uncertain. Per germline, CDR1 MNHEY and CDR2 SMNVEV (reference sequence). The V end was cut by 7 bases, the J end by 6 bases, with 18 bases between. The CDR3 runs to 14 residues. The CDR3 DNA sequence: TGTGCCAGCACCTCGGTTGCTGGCGCGAAGACCCAGTACTTC. Translation: CASTSVAGAKTQYF.